Detailed here is one T cell receptor (beta chain). The antigen remains unidentified. Mismatch repair deficiency was confirmed in all patients, by PCR or immunohistochemistry. The entry originates in a study of PD-1 blockade in mismatch repair-deficient tumors. For the study at large: Patients had over ten mismatch repair-deficient cancer types and were previously treated and progressing. Points from the study as a whole: Tumor-resident clones, often undetectable pretreatment in blood, expanded then contracted after pembrolizumab.

This table comes from immunoSEQ multiplex PCR, and its TCRdb copy is limited to in-frame clones, with some not included. This table has some 45,000 clones, 65% to 80% appearing once. The sequences come from PBMCs, collected before pembrolizumab treatment. The TCR originated in an adult with mismatch repair-deficient cancer.

In nucleotides, the CDR3 is TGCAGCGTTGAGGAGACATCCAGGAGCGGCTACACCTTC. This encodes CSVEETSRSGYTF. The V call is TRBV29-1, the J call TRBJ1-2; D gene unclear. The ends were cut back, 3 bases at V and 8 bases at J, with 16 bases in the middle. This CDR3 comprises 13 residues. CDR1 is SQVTM, CDR2 ANQGSEA, per germline.